What follows are 9 T cell receptor beta chains derived from one specimen sequenced in a study of blood T cell repertoires in COVID-19. TCRdb keeps only in-frame clones here, not all; method: immunoSEQ multiplex PCR. The sample shows some 75,000 clones, 65% to 90% of them seen only once. The sequencing input was peripheral blood. The receptors derive from a man older than 75 with COVID-19, enrolled during active disease.

This chain connects TRBV12-3 or TRBV12-4 to TRBJ1-4, with a weak D call TRBD1 (5 bases). The CDR3 consists of 12 residues. V lost 3 bases, J lost 13 bases, and 12 bases lay in between. CDR3 sequence reads: CASSFRADRLFF. CDR3 DNA sequence: TGTGCCAGCAGTTTCAGGGCAGATAGACTGTTTTTT.

The chain joins TRBV5-1 to TRBJ1-2; 9 bases match TRBD1. There are 17 residues in the CDR3. Germline assignment: CDR1 SGHRS and CDR2 YFSETQ. With 0 bases clipped from V and 6 bases from J, the junction kept 12 bases outside the gene matches. CDR3 residues: CASSLAGSTGGGDGYTF. Written as DNA, the CDR3 is TGCGCCAGCAGCTTGGCCGGATCGACAGGGGGTGGAGATGGCTACACCTTC.

The V call is TRBV28, the J call TRBJ1-3; a weak D match, TRBD1 (6 bases). CDR1 and CDR2 (germline): MDHEN, SYDVKM. The V and J ends lost 7 bases and 7 bases respectively, with 17 bases between them. This CDR3 has 14 residues. CDR3 loop: CASTSHRALNTIYF. The DNA of the CDR3 is TGTGCCAGCACTTCTCACAGGGCCCTCAACACCATATATTTT.

This clone was detected once. The chain uses TRBV6-1 and TRBJ1-2; the D is unclear. The germline CDR1 and CDR2 sequences are MNHNS and SASEGT. The V end lost 1 base, the J end lost 8 bases, and 14 bases lay between the germline ends. The CDR3 totals 14 residues. As DNA, the CDR3 is TGTGCCAGCAGTGAAGTTCGGGCAAGAGGGGGCTACACCTTC. It specifies CASSEVRARGGYTF.

This chain links TRBV29-1 with TRBJ1-5; maybe TRBD1 (6 bases). Trimming took 4 bases from V and 6 from J, leaving 16 bases between them. The CDR3 contains 14 residues. Per germline, CDR1 SQVTM and CDR2 ANQGSEA. This chain's CDR3 is CSVGAGAGSQPQHF. The CDR3 DNA reads as TGCAGCGTTGGGGCAGGGGCAGGTAGTCAGCCCCAGCATTTT.

The CDR3 sequence is CASSIIRDSEAFF. The CDR3 bases are TGTGCCAGCAGCATTATCCGGGACAGTGAAGCTTTCTTT. This chain joins TRBV5-5 and TRBJ1-1; the match to TRBD1 covers 7 bases. CDR1 SGHKS and CDR2 YYEKEE come from the germline V gene (reference sequence). CDR3 length: 13 amino acids. J was trimmed by 7 bases and V by 4 bases; bases with no gene match: 7.

CDR3 DNA: TGTGCCAGCAGTCCGTCCGGGAACACTGAAGCTTTCTTT. Protein product: CASSPSGNTEAFF. V usage is TRBV6-5 and J usage is TRBJ1-1; D not resolved. The CDR3 has 13 residues. Germline-derived CDR1 and CDR2 are MNHEY and SVGAGI. V lost 5 bases, J lost 1 base, and 8 bases lay in between.

A single count supports this clone. This chain connects TRBV3-1 (or the pseudogene TRBV3-2) to TRBJ1-1; D is perhaps TRBD1 (5 bases). Germline CDR1 and CDR2: LGHDT and YNNKEL (reference sequence). Trimming removed 3 bases at V and 0 bases at J, with 11 bases between. This CDR3 is 15 amino acids long. CDR3 region: CASSHRGILNTEAFF. CDR3 bases: TGTGCCAGCAGCCACCGGGGGATCCTGAACACTGAAGCTTTCTTT.

This clone has only a few counts. The chain's CDR3 is CASTPQELSPYEQYF. The CDR3 DNA reads TGTGCCAGCACCCCACAGGAACTATCTCCCTACGAGCAGTACTTC. The rearrangement joins TRBV6-2 or TRBV6-3 to TRBJ2-7, with a weak D call TRBD1 (5 bases). Germline-derived CDR1 and CDR2 are MNHEY and SVGEGT. The ends were cut back, 7 bases at V and 2 bases at J, with 18 bases in the middle. CDR3 length equals 15 residues.